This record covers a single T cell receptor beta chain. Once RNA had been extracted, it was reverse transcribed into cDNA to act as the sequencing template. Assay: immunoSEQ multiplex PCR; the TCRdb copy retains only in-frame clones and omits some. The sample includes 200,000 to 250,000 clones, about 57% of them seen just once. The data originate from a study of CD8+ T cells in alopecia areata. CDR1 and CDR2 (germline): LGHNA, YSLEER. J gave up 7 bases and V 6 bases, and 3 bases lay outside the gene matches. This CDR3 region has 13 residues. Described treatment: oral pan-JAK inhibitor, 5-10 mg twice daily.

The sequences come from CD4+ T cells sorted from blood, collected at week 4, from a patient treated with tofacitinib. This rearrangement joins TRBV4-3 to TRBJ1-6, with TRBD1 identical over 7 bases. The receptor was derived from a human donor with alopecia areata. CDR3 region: CASSSQGNSPLHF. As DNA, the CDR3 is TGCGCCAGCAGTTCACAGGGGAATTCACCCCTCCACTTT.